This passage covers 26 T cell receptor beta chains from one sample sequenced in a study of T cell repertoires in cytomegalovirus infection. TCRdb reprocessed the reads via MiXCR and lists one record per CDR3 protein. The sample holds around 630,000 distinct CDR3 sequences; roughly 26% are singletons and the top ten take under 8.5%. Sample: CD8+ T cells from PBMCs. These receptors originate from a human donor in good health (CMV status not recorded). Some clones in this sample may be carry-over from other donors' samples.

The V and J genes are TRBV4-1 and TRBJ2-1; TRBD2 aligns across 9 bases. CDR1 MGHRA and CDR2 YSYEKL come from the germline V gene. The length of the CDR3 is 16 residues. V shed 1 base and J 7 bases; nucleotides not matched to a gene: 8. The CDR3 here is CASSQAIAGAKNEQFF. The CDR3, as DNA: TGCGCCAGCAGCCAAGCAATAGCGGGGGCGAAAAATGAGCAGTTCTTC.

This clonotype was recorded a few times. The chain couples TRBV12-3 or TRBV12-4 to TRBJ1-3, with D possibly matching TRBD1 (6 bases). V was trimmed by 2 bases and J by 3 bases, leaving 8 bases between them. The CDR3 sequence is 14 residues long. CDR3 sequence: CASSLPGDGNTIYF. CDR3 DNA: TGTGCCAGCAGTTTACCAGGGGATGGAAACACCATATATTTT.

The V gene is TRBV7-4, the J gene TRBJ2-1; D gene ambiguous. The CDR3 is 15 residues long. Germline CDR1 reads SGHVT; CDR2 reads SQSDAQ. Trimming shortened V by 0 bases and J by 0 bases, and 6 bases separated the two germline ends. For the CDR3, the DNA is TGTGCCAGCAGCTTAGCGCAGCGCTCCTACAATGAGCAGTTCTTC. Encoded protein: CASSLAQRSYNEQFF.

This clonotype was counted only a few times. This rearrangement joins TRBV12-3 or TRBV12-4 to TRBJ2-5; the D is unclear. The length of the CDR3 is 12 residues. Trimming shortened V by 6 bases and J by 5 bases, and 10 bases separated the two germline ends. The CDR3 coding sequence is TGTGCCAGCAGAGGTGGAGAGGAGACCCAGTACTTC. It encodes CASRGGEETQYF.

Comment on this clonotype: One base away lies a much larger clone, so this may be a sequencing read error. The V gene is TRBV7-6, the J gene TRBJ2-1; 9 bases align to TRBD2. CDR1 is SGHVS, CDR2 FNYEAQ, per germline. After removal of 3 bases from V and 7 bases from J, the junction contained 7 bases not matched to a gene. The CDR3 extends over 15 amino acids. Here the CDR3 reads CASSFGGGVVNEQFF. The CDR3 DNA sequence: TGTGCCAGCAGCTTCGGCGGGGGGGTCGTGAATGAGCAGTTCTTC.

This clonotype was seen a handful of times. The chain has TRBV12-3 or TRBV12-4 and TRBJ2-5; 7 positions match TRBD1. The ends lost 6 bases at V and 5 bases at J; junction bases unmatched: 9. The CDR3 has 14 amino acids. CDR3 residues: CASSRGQPPETQYF. DNA for the CDR3: TGTGCCAGCAGCCGGGGACAGCCCCCCGAGACCCAGTACTTC.

This clonotype was observed a few times. J is TRBJ2-3 and V is TRBV7-6; perhaps TRBD2 as D (5 bases). The length of the CDR3 is 15 residues. Trimming left V 4 bases short and J 2 bases short, with 13 bases between. Germline values: CDR1 SGHVS, CDR2 FNYEAQ. The CDR3: CASSSEVGYTDTQYF. The CDR3 bases are TGTGCCAGCAGCTCGGAGGTGGGGTACACAGATACGCAGTATTTT.

The chain links TRBV10-3 to TRBJ1-2, with TRBD1 as a possible D gene (5 bases). Trimming shortened V by 6 bases and J by 7 bases, and 9 bases separated the two germline ends. Per germline, CDR1 ENHRY and CDR2 SYGVKD. The CDR3 runs 11 residues. DNA of the CDR3: TGTGCCATCAGGGGGACTTCTGGCTACACCTTC. Translation: CAIRGTSGYTF.

The gene calls are TRBV5-6 and TRBJ2-3; D might be TRBD2 (7 bases). The germline V gene encodes CDR1 SGHDT and CDR2 YYEEEE. The CDR3 is 19 residues long. The V end was cut by 4 bases, the J end by 6 bases, with 30 bases between. The CDR3 protein is CASSLTFLPRGRAGDTQYF. CDR3 sequence (DNA): TGTGCCAGCAGCCTTACTTTCCTCCCCAGGGGCAGAGCGGGGGATACGCAGTATTTT.

The chain employs TRBV7-6 and TRBJ2-7; maybe TRBD2 (6 bases). CDR3 length: 16 residues. The germline gives CDR1 SGHVS, CDR2 FNYEAQ. V lost 0 bases, J lost 2 bases, and 14 bases lay in between. The CDR3 DNA is TGTGCCAGCAGCTTAGCGGGGGGAAGGGAAGCCTACGAGCAGTACTTC. It encodes CASSLAGGREAYEQYF.

This clonotype was seen many times. This rearrangement joins TRBV2 to TRBJ2-7, with 9 bases that match TRBD1. This CDR3 contains 14 residues. The germline CDR1 and CDR2 sequences are SNHLY and FYNNEI. Germline trimming cut 3 bases from V and 5 bases from J; bases unmatched to any gene: 5. The CDR3 sequence is CASSDPDRGHEQYV. The CDR3 DNA follows: TGTGCCAGCAGTGACCCGGACAGGGGCCACGAGCAGTACGTC.

This clonotype was seen more than once but under ten times. This chain connects TRBV28 to TRBJ2-5; 10 positions agree with TRBD2. V lost 2 bases to trimming and J lost 2 bases; unmatched junction nucleotides: 5. CDR3 length equals 16 residues. Germline V gene sequence: CDR1 MDHEN, CDR2 SYDVKM. The CDR3 sequence is CASSLLFSGGQETQYF. In nucleotides, the CDR3 is TGTGCCAGCAGTTTACTTTTTAGCGGGGGGCAAGAGACCCAGTACTTC.

The gene calls are TRBV7-6 and TRBJ1-1; D uncertain. The V end was cut by 7 bases, the J end by 2 bases, with 17 bases between. Germline V gene lookup returns CDR1 SGHVS and CDR2 FNYEAQ. CDR3 size: 15 residues. DNA for the CDR3: TGTGCCAGCACCGGCTACGAGGCGGGAAACACTGAAGCTTTCTTT. This encodes CASTGYEAGNTEAFF.

About this clonotype itself: A single base separates this from a much larger clone, so it may be a read error. V is TRBV6-1 and J is TRBJ1-5; D call uncertain. Trimming stripped 6 bases from V and 0 bases from J, with 12 bases between. The CDR3 contains 15 residues. Germline CDR1 reads MNHNS; CDR2 reads SASEGT. For the CDR3, the DNA is TGTGCCAGCAGCTCCGTGGACTATAGCAATCAGCCCCAGCATTTT. Its protein product is CASSSVDYSNQPQHF.

This clonotype was recorded a few times. V gene TRBV5-1 combines with J gene TRBJ2-3, with 9 bases identical to TRBD2. There are 15 residues in the CDR3. CDR1 is SGHRS, CDR2 YFSETQ, per germline. V lost 1 base and J lost 4; bases outside the gene matches: 4. The CDR3 here is CASSLSAGGPDTQYF. The CDR3 DNA follows: TGCGCCAGCAGCTTGTCCGCGGGGGGGCCAGATACGCAGTATTTT.

This clonotype has at least ten counts. V is TRBV7-8 and J is TRBJ2-3; TRBD1 is a possible D gene (6 bases). The CDR3 is 15 amino acids. Trimming cost V 2 bases and J 2 bases, with 11 bases left between them. The V gene's germline CDR1 is SGHVS and CDR2 FQNEAQ. CDR3 loop: CASSLSRDNTDTQYF. CDR3 sequence (DNA): TGTGCCAGCAGCTTAAGCCGGGACAACACAGATACGCAGTATTTT.

The chain employs TRBV19 and TRBJ1-5; D gene uncertain. The V gene's germline CDR1 is LNHDA and CDR2 SQIVND (reference sequence). With 2 bases removed from V and 1 base from J, the gap between germline ends came to 12 bases. The CDR3 runs to 16 residues. CDR3 sequence: CASSIRVILSNQPQHF. The CDR3 coding sequence is TGTGCCAGTAGTATACGGGTTATCCTAAGCAATCAGCCCCAGCATTTT.

This clonotype occurred a few times. The junction departs from germline at one end; a sequencing error may be responsible. The chain carries TRBV20-1 and TRBJ2-1; D may correspond to TRBD1 or TRBD2 (5 bases each). Germline CDR1 reads DFQATT; CDR2 reads SNEGSKA (reference sequence). This CDR3 has 15 residues. In DNA form, the CDR3 reads TGCAGTGCTAGAGATGGGAAGGGGACCTATAATGAGCAGTTCTTC. Translated, it gives CSARDGKGTYNEQFF.

The genes are TRBV4-3 and TRBJ1-1; 11 bases agree with TRBD1. CDR1 is LGHNA and CDR2 is YSLEER in the germline V gene. The CDR3 contains 16 residues. V was clipped by 1 base and J by 5 bases; unmatched bases: 6. CDR3 sequence (DNA): TGCGCCAGCAGCCAAGCGGGGACAGGGGGTTTGACTGAAGCTTTCTTT. Protein: CASSQAGTGGLTEAFF.

This clonotype was seen many times. CDR3 loop: CASSGTGEGNTIYF. The CDR3 DNA reads TGTGCCAGCAGTGGGACAGGGGAGGGAAACACCATATATTTT. The rearrangement joins TRBV7-2 to TRBJ1-3, with 10 bases fitting TRBD1. The J segment lost 4 bases and the V segment lost 6 bases, leaving 3 bases of the junction unmatched. There are 14 residues in the CDR3. The germline V gene has CDR1 SGHTA and CDR2 FQGNSA.

This clonotype showed up many times. This chain uses TRBV7-2 with TRBJ1-1; 9 bases line up with TRBD1. V was clipped by 1 base and J by 7 bases; unmatched bases: 7. Per the germline V gene, CDR1 is SGHTA and CDR2 is FQGNSA. The CDR3 is 15 amino acids. The CDR3 protein is CASSLGAGTGLEAFF. The CDR3 bases are TGTGCCAGCAGCTTAGGCGCCGGGACAGGGCTTGAAGCTTTCTTT.

This clonotype was seen ten or more times. The rearrangement links TRBV7-6 to TRBJ2-1, with 10 bases identical to TRBD2. There are 18 residues in the CDR3. V lost 5 bases and J lost 2; bases outside the gene matches: 12. Per germline, CDR1 SGHVS and CDR2 FNYEAQ. The CDR3 sequence is CASSPGASGGLPYNEQFF. DNA for the CDR3: TGTGCCAGCAGCCCGGGGGCTAGCGGGGGCCTCCCCTACAATGAGCAGTTCTTC.

CDR3 residues: CASSQAGQRNTGELFF. DNA for the CDR3: TGTGCCAGCAGCCAAGCGGGACAGAGAAACACCGGGGAGCTGTTTTTT. V is TRBV14 and J is TRBJ2-2; 7 nucleotides match TRBD1. CDR1 and CDR2 from the germline V gene are SGHDN and FVKESK. With 1 base clipped from V and 2 bases from J, the junction kept 4 bases outside the gene matches. This CDR3 region has 16 residues. Full variable domain (missing parts from reference TRBV14 and TRBJ2-2): EAGVTQFPSHSVIEKGQTVTLRCDPISGHDNLYWYRRVMGKEIKFLLHFVKESKQDESGMPNNRFLAERTGGTYSTLKVQPAELEDSGVYFCASSQAGQRNTGELFFGEGSRLTVL.

The rearrangement links TRBV20-1 to TRBJ1-1, with 7 bases aligning to TRBD1. The CDR3 consists of 13 residues. The V gene's germline CDR1 is DFQATT and CDR2 SNEGSKA (reference sequence). The junction had 11 bases not matched to a gene; V was cut back by 6 bases and J by 7 bases. The CDR3 nucleotides read TGCAGTGCCGAAGAAGGGACAGAGAGTGAAGCTTTCTTT. Protein: CSAEEGTESEAFF.

This clonotype was seen a few times. The chain combines TRBV3-1 with TRBJ2-1; 8 nucleotides line up with TRBD2. This CDR3 spans 17 amino acids. J was trimmed by 2 bases and V by 0 bases; bases with no gene match: 6. CDR1 is LGHDT and CDR2 is YNNKEL in the germline V gene (reference sequence). CDR3 sequence reads: CASSQDRRLATYNEQFF. Here the CDR3 DNA reads TGTGCCAGCAGCCAAGATCGGCGACTAGCGACCTACAATGAGCAGTTCTTC.

This clonotype was seen only a few times. The chain couples TRBV19 to TRBJ2-1; D uncertain. V was cut by 9 bases and J by 0 bases, with 15 bases left in between. The CDR3 is 15 residues long. CDR1 is LNHDA, CDR2 SQIVND, per germline (reference sequence). Here the CDR3 reads CASSSNGISYNEQFF. The CDR3 coding sequence is TGTGCCAGCTCTTCGAATGGGATCTCCTACAATGAGCAGTTCTTC. Looking up the rest from reference TRBV19 and TRBJ2-1 gives the full variable domain: DGGITQSPKYLFRKEGQNVTLSCEQNLNHDAMYWYRQDPGQGLRLIYYSQIVNDFQKGDIAEGYSVSREKKESFPLTVTSAQKNPTAFYLCASSSNGISYNEQFFGPGTRLTVL.